These 13 T cell receptor beta chains came from one sample sequenced in a study of T cells in Graves' hyperthyroidism and ophthalmopathy. The investigators amplified TCR beta CDR3 regions from RNA transcripts. RT-PCR in the first round (using the HTBI primer set) targeted the TCR CDR3. TCRdb processed the multiplex PCR reads anew with MiXCR; each CDR3 protein has one entry. The repertoire consists of about 270,000 distinct CDR3 sequences, with 13% to 15% occurring once and the leading ten covering roughly 31%. The sample was blood. These receptors originate from a woman between 50 and 59 years old with Graves' hyperthyroidism that later progressed to Graves' ophthalmopathy.

The CDR3 sequence: CASSSLRALGTGELFF. CDR3 sequence (DNA): TGTGCCAGCAGTTCTCTCCGGGCCCTGGGCACCGGGGAGCTGTTTTTT. The chain is built from TRBV28 and TRBJ2-2; D unresolved. CDR1 is MDHEN, CDR2 SYDVKM, per germline. The CDR3 spans 16 residues. The ends were cut back, 4 bases at V and 4 bases at J, with 16 bases in the middle.

The chain carries TRBV7-9 and TRBJ2-1; a possible D gene is TRBD1 (6 bases). V dropped 8 bases and J dropped 11 bases, with 19 bases sitting between them. The germline V gene encodes CDR1 SEHNR and CDR2 FQNEAQ (reference sequence). The CDR3 runs 13 residues. The chain's CDR3 is CASEQGGETKQFF. DNA for the CDR3: TGTGCCAGCGAACAGGGTGGGGAAACGAAGCAGTTCTTC.

This clonotype was observed many times. The V call is TRBV5-1, the J call TRBJ1-4; no reliable D call. Looked up from germline, CDR1 is SGHRS and CDR2 is YFSETQ. This CDR3 contains 15 residues. The V and J ends lost 0 bases and 6 bases respectively, with 12 bases between them. This chain's CDR3 is CASSLVDPPDEKLFF. The CDR3 DNA reads TGCGCCAGCAGCTTGGTGGATCCTCCTGATGAAAAACTGTTTTTT. Variable domain in full (rest from reference TRBV5-1 and TRBJ1-4): KAGVTQTPRYLIKTRGQQVTLSCSPISGHRSVSWYQQTPGQGLQFLFEYFSETQRNKGNFPGRFSGRQFSNSRSEMNVSTLELGDSALYLCASSLVDPPDEKLFFGSGTQLSVL.

This clonotype was picked up many times. The rearrangement uses TRBV18 and TRBJ1-2, with 8 bases that match TRBD1. V lost 4 bases, J lost 4 bases, and 11 bases stayed unmatched. The V gene's germline CDR1 is KGHSH and CDR2 LQKENI. The CDR3 loop spans 16 amino acids. The CDR3 is CASSQTASGQVYGYTF. The CDR3 coding sequence is TGTGCCAGCTCACAAACGGCCTCGGGACAGGTCTATGGCTACACCTTC.

This clonotype occurred many times. The chain uses TRBV12-3 or TRBV12-4 and TRBJ1-5, with D maybe TRBD1 (5 bases). This CDR3 comprises 12 residues. Trimming cost V 10 bases and J 7 bases, with 14 bases left between them. In nucleotides, the CDR3 is TGTGCCACCAGAAGGGGAGGGCAGCCCCAGCATTTT. It yields the protein CATRRGGQPQHF.

This clonotype was recorded many times. The J gene is TRBJ2-7, the V gene TRBV28; the D gene is possibly TRBD2 (5 bases). Germline V gene data show CDR1 as MDHEN and CDR2 as SYDVKM. The CDR3 has 13 amino acids. Trimming pared 5 bases from V and 1 base from J, leaving 9 bases between. CDR3 protein: CASSPGLSYEQYF. CDR3 DNA sequence: TGTGCCAGCAGTCCCGGACTGTCCTACGAGCAGTACTTC.

The chain couples TRBV3-1 to TRBJ2-7; no firm D call. CDR1 LGHDT and CDR2 YNNKEL come from the germline V gene (reference sequence). V dropped 6 bases and J dropped 6 bases, with 12 bases sitting between them. This CDR3 region has 12 residues. DNA for the CDR3: TGTGCCAGCAGGGGTCTGTGGGCCGAGCAGTACTTC. Translated, it gives CASRGLWAEQYF.

This clonotype came up a few times. The chain joins TRBV6-6 to TRBJ2-7; D might be TRBD1 (5 bases). Germline CDR1 and CDR2: MNHNY and SVGAGI (reference sequence). Trimming removed 0 bases at V and 7 bases at J, with 10 bases between. CDR3 size: 13 residues. The CDR3 loop reads CASSYSRGWEQYF. Written as DNA, the CDR3 is TGTGCCAGCAGTTACTCAAGGGGTTGGGAGCAGTACTTC.

This clonotype was detected a few times. The chain uses TRBV3-1 and TRBJ2-7; D not resolved. V dropped 5 bases and J dropped 3 bases, with 20 bases sitting between them. Germline values: CDR1 LGHDT, CDR2 YNNKEL (reference sequence). CDR3 length: 16 residues. CDR3 sequence reads: CASSVDAGLGLYEQYF. The CDR3 region has the DNA TGTGCCAGCAGCGTAGATGCCGGCCTCGGCCTCTACGAGCAGTACTTC.

This clonotype turned up a few times. The rearrangement uses TRBV20-1 and TRBJ2-7; possibly TRBD1 for D (6 bases). Germline assignment: CDR1 DFQATT and CDR2 SNEGSKA (reference sequence). The CDR3 sequence is 14 residues long. V dropped 5 bases and J dropped 4 bases, with 18 bases sitting between them. CDR3 in amino acids: CSAGSFGQLYEQYF. In DNA form, the CDR3 reads TGCAGTGCTGGGAGCTTCGGACAGCTATACGAGCAGTACTTC.

This clonotype was found a few times. The junction and the germline gene differ at one end; a read error may be behind it. The chain has TRBV7-7 and TRBJ1-2, with D possibly TRBD1 on 5 matching bases. From germline, CDR1 is SSHAT and CDR2 FNYEAQ (reference sequence). This CDR3 has 15 amino acids. The CDR3 loop is CASSLDWGFPYGYTF. CDR3 sequence (DNA): TGTGCTAGCAGCTTAGATTGGGGGTTCCCCTATGGCTACACCTTC.

The J gene is TRBJ1-4, the V gene TRBV5-1, with a tentative D call TRBD1 (5 bases). Trimming removed 7 bases at V and 7 bases at J, with 14 bases between. Germline V gives CDR1 SGHRS, CDR2 YFSETQ. The CDR3 is 13 amino acids. CDR3 sequence (DNA): TGCGCCAGCGGACAAACGTTTGGTGAAAAACTGTTTTTT. Amino acids: CASGQTFGEKLFF.

This clonotype was seen a handful of times. This rearrangement joins TRBV4-2 to TRBJ2-1; 7 bases are shared with TRBD1. V lost 3 bases and J lost 1; bases outside the gene matches: 6. Germline CDR1 and CDR2: LGHNA and YNFKEQ. This CDR3 contains 16 residues. CDR3: CASSHIQGSSYNEQFF. The CDR3 DNA follows: TGTGCCAGCAGCCATATACAGGGGTCGTCCTACAATGAGCAGTTCTTC.